The subject of this entry is one T cell receptor beta chain. Its antigen has not been determined. Base qualities are not at hand, and no much larger clone is one base apart. V drops 2 bases and J drops 0 bases, leaving 23 bases in between. The cysteine opens and the phenylalanine closes a CDR3 of 21 amino acids. Only the CDR3 region is kept as DNA, spanning 63 bases read in frame from base 1. For CDR1 and CDR2, the germline V gene lists LGHNA and YSLEER. Library preparation was by the immunoSEQ multiplex PCR assay. For the multiplex PCR, a mixture combining 60 forward primers for TCR Vbeta segments and 13 reverse primers for TCR Jbeta segments was used. The CDR3 region of rearranged TCR beta genes was amplified from genomic DNA by a multiplex PCR assay. The Illumina HiSeq System was used to sequence the amplified TCR beta libraries as 87-base-pair reads. On the study's bioinformatics: A later analysis counted about 80 million unique TCR beta chains across the 500 to 850 repertoires, and roughly 9.9 million of these chains were shared by at least two donors. Raw reads were error-corrected and collapsed into unique sequences by a nearest-neighbor algorithm in which closely related sequences were merged to remove PCR and sequencing errors. Alignment of CDR3 sequences to IMGT reference sequences was used to assign V, D and J gene segments. Each retained sequence needed at least a six-nucleotide match to both a V gene segment and a J gene segment. Rearrangements were classified as productive when the CDR3 lacked stop codons and remained in frame with V and J, and all other rearrangements were classified as non-productive. CDR3 was defined by IMGT convention, running from the second conserved V-encoded cysteine to the conserved J-encoded phenylalanine. In an earlier analysis of approximately 500 of the donors, sequences lacking an unambiguous match to a single V gene segment were excluded. An earlier analysis of fewer than 750 of the donors classified V segments as functional when productive rearrangements were above 56.7% and as segregating when the standard deviation between donors was above 5%. To diagnose cytomegalovirus status from the catalog of TCR beta chain sequences, a statistical classification framework was built. V and J gene assignment, in a later analysis, came from comparing TCR nucleotide sequences with IMGT/GENE-DB human TR gene sequences. A later analysis assigned CDR3 sequences and most-parsimonious VDJ recombination scenarios with the TCRdist pipeline. A later analysis defined each TCR beta chain by its CDR3 amino acid sequence plus V-gene family, and excluded reads lacking a unique V-gene family. As a way to deal with suspected cross-contamination and a sequencing artifact, a later analysis dropped 640 or so nucleotide sequences that were highly shared and had low generation probability. A later analysis calculated a clonal expansion index for each public chain from normalized within-repertoire ranks of inferred template counts. In a later analysis, generation probabilities were computed using a VDJ recombination model fitted to out-of-frame rearrangements, and the results were checked against IGoR. Hypergeometric tests were used in a later analysis to score TCR-TCR, TCR-HLA and TCR-CMV co-occurrence, with a repertoire-size bias correction applied to the TCR pairs. False discovery rates were estimated in a later analysis by permuting HLA or CMV assignments 20 times. In a later analysis, co-occurring TCRs were grouped using DBSCAN, with TCRdist sequence similarity added in when clustering inside HLA-allele-positive subsets. Repertoires with fewer than 30,000 or more than 120,000 public chains, plus five repertoires with anomalous nucleotide sharing, were excluded from co-occurrence clustering. TCRdb stores this immuneACCESS table with in-frame sequences only. Part of the clones is absent; in the studies checked, under half of the shortfall reflects unresolved V genes, and no reason is known for the rest. V and J calls plus clone size are reproduced from that table; the DNA served to infer D and trimming. The sample yields over 150,000 clones; 79% were counted once. In total, the top ten clones hold around 7.2% of the sample.

The cohort was made up of hundreds of healthy bone marrow donors. At the time of sampling, every cohort member was nominally healthy, though immune exposures that went unrecorded were likely present. The donor was CMV seropositive and belonged to the group of 250 to 300 seropositive cohort members. Each donor provided a peripheral blood sample, and peripheral blood mononuclear cells were used for TCR beta sequencing. The Qiagen DNeasy Blood Extraction Kit was used to extract genomic DNA from the blood cell samples. The data originate from a study of cytomegalovirus exposure and HLA in healthy donors (dated by TCRdb to between 2016 and 2019). About the full investigation: An earlier analysis of 587 of the donors reported under 300 Gb of sequence data and about 120 million unique TCR beta sequences obtained from approximately 180 million T cells. Typing coverage differed by locus: A, B, C, DRB1 and DQB1 were typed in roughly 620-640 donors, DQA1 in roughly 510, DPA1 in 600 to 610, and DPB1 in around 440. The study was designed to test whether signatures of past pathogen exposure could be identified by cataloging public T cell receptors. In the later analysis, no new phenotypic data were used to find candidate immune exposures; instead, reliance was placed on TCR beta sequences and their occurrence across donors. Besides the first cohort of around 670 subjects, a separate validation cohort made up of over 95 different subjects was used. The study combined high-throughput TCR immunosequencing, statistical association of individual TCRs with disease status, and machine learning to predict cytomegalovirus infection status. The study used immunosequencing to profile the T cell repertoires of under 700 subjects and linked those repertoires to cytomegalovirus serostatus. An early release that covered more than 550 HLA-typed donors contained approximately 320 gigabases of sequencing data and tens of millions of unique TCR sequences. Both class I and class II loci were covered by HLA typing, at four-digit resolution. All discovery cohort repertoires had been generated using a single sequencing platform. In an earlier analysis of roughly 580 of the donors, high-throughput TCR beta sequencing was used to judge whether each TCR beta V gene segment behaved as functional or pseudogenic. Donor age, sex, ethnicity and CMV serostatus were collected together with the repertoire data. Among the approximately 400 genotyped donors, around 79% belonged to the genetic ancestry cluster associated with self-reported Caucasian donors. To study patterns of TCR occurrence, a later analysis re-analyzed previously published TCR beta repertoires from hundreds of donors and added high-resolution HLA genotyping. A handful of DR-DQ haplotypes were treated as single units for association and clustering because of strong linkage in the cohort. Among roughly 400 genotyped donors of the cohort, an average of approximately 220,000 unique TCR beta nucleotide sequences was sequenced per donor, of which 15% to 20% were non-productive. Genome-wide SNP genotypes for about three fifths of the 666 donors were used in a later genetic analysis, which treated that subset as a discovery cohort. Here is what the overall study found, with its caveats: Correlated functional status among segregating V segments might be attributable to linkage disequilibrium, but an unknown experimental factor could not be ruled out. In an earlier analysis of about 540 of the donors, most TCR beta V segments were observed in productive rearrangements about 90% or about 30% of the time, broadly matching IMGT annotations. Some IMGT-functional V segments, including TRBV6-2 and TRBV6-3, could not be told apart with the 87-base-pair reads, so those segments were excluded. In a later analysis, the rate of TCR association differed among HLA loci, with DRB1 alleles having the most associated TCRs and HLA-C alleles having the fewest. In a later analysis, HLA-associated TCR beta chains showed more clonal expansion and lower generation probabilities than non-associated chains that were equally common. A further reported finding was that TCR beta sequences accurately predicted the HLA-A and HLA-B alleles for most subjects in the first cohort. A later analysis found that most CMV-associated TCR beta chains appeared HLA-restricted, with HLA associations seemingly driven largely by CMV exposure. In vitro tests confirmed that three of the cytomegalovirus-associated TCR beta chains recognize cytomegalovirus antigens. The presence/absence analyses assumed that sequencing depth was roughly uniform across donors, and that assumption may not be true. For the cohort, immune exposure information was limited to CMV serostatus. Some 15 rarely observed V segments, including chromosome 9 orphons, were excluded from the earlier analysis of approximately 500 of the donors because counts were too low. The study gave a list of under 200 TCR beta chains associated with cytomegalovirus. The sequencing pipeline was judged likely to have produced a cluster of highly shared sequence variants as a technical artifact. The authors suggested that the approach could potentially be extended to other disease states and immunological phenotypes. At a false discovery rate of 0.05, a later analysis linked roughly 17,000 TCR beta sequences to specific HLA alleles. A later genetic analysis reported fewer N-insertions in productive TCRs among donors in an Asian-associated ancestry cluster than the roughly 670-donor mean. Cytomegalovirus status was reported to be diagnosed by the classifier with high specificity and sensitivity in both the original and validation cohorts. A later analysis reported that several top co-occurrence clusters appeared linked to parvovirus B19, influenza, CMV and Epstein-Barr virus. Most TCR sequences were observed very rarely across donors, whereas some public TCRs were present in many individuals. Strong co-occurrence of HLA alleles, especially DR and DQ, made assigning TCR associations to individual alleles difficult. An association between a missense DCLRE1C variant and V-gene and J-gene trimming of TCR beta chains was found in a later genetic analysis and replicated in an independent cohort. The cohort was sequenced for TCR beta chains only, and without alpha or paired-chain data the features that could be detected were limited. HLA typing was unavailable for some donors at each locus, so association tests used only the typed subset.

The sample taken for sequencing was PBMCs. This TCR was sampled from a man in his thirties or forties in good health and CMV-seropositive. The sequence joins TRBV4-3 to TRBJ2-6, and the D gene may be TRBD2, 5 bases matching. Here is the DNA: TGCGCCAGCAGCCAAAGTATCGTGACGAGGGTGGTCAGCTCTGGGGCCAACGTCCTGACTTTC. Translated, it gives CASSQSIVTRVVSSGANVLTF.